Shown below are 21 T cell receptor beta chains from a single sample sequenced in a study of blood T cell repertoires in COVID-19. The repertoire was sequenced with immunoSEQ multiplex PCR; TCRdb's copy has only in-frame clones and lacks some. The sample yields around 130,000 clones, 65% to 90% seen once. The sequencing input was peripheral blood. These receptors originate from a human donor in a cohort sampled during active COVID-19.

The V call is TRBV9, the J call TRBJ2-1; TRBD2 aligns across 8 bases. The germline gives CDR1 SGDLS, CDR2 YYNGEE. This CDR3 contains 15 residues. V trimming: 4 bases; J trimming: 7 bases; junction bases outside the gene matches: 10. CDR3 nucleotides: TGTGCCAGCAGCCCCTCGGGGGGGGTTAGGAATGAGCAGTTCTTC. It specifies CASSPSGGVRNEQFF.

The gene calls are TRBV7-9 and TRBJ1-1; TRBD1 agrees at 7 bases. From germline, CDR1 is SEHNR and CDR2 FQNEAQ (reference sequence). The junction had 3 bases not matched to a gene; V was cut back by 3 bases and J by 11 bases. This CDR3 contains 11 residues. This CDR3 is CASSLGTVAFF. The CDR3 nucleotides read TGTGCCAGCAGCTTGGGGACAGTTGCTTTCTTT.

This chain connects TRBV28 to TRBJ1-1; 7 positions match TRBD1. CDR1 and CDR2 (germline): MDHEN, SYDVKM. The CDR3 is made up of 14 amino acids. V shed 6 bases, J shed 2 bases, and the junction held 6 bases outside the gene matches. CDR3 DNA sequence: TGTGCCAGCAGGGCGGGACAGCTTAACACTGAAGCTTTCTTT. Protein: CASRAGQLNTEAFF.

The chain employs TRBV6-5 and TRBJ1-4; 7 bases match TRBD1. The ends lost 2 bases at V and 4 bases at J; junction bases unmatched: 7. Per germline, CDR1 MNHEY and CDR2 SVGAGI. CDR3 length: 16 amino acids. The CDR3 sequence is CASSYDPGTVNEKLFF. As DNA, the CDR3 is TGTGCCAGCAGTTACGATCCAGGGACAGTTAATGAAAAACTGTTTTTT.

The rearrangement joins TRBV2 to TRBJ2-5; 7 bases map to TRBD2. The germline CDR1 and CDR2 sequences are SNHLY and FYNNEI. V shed 8 bases, J shed 5 bases, and the junction held 11 bases outside the gene matches. The CDR3 extends over 14 amino acids. The CDR3 DNA sequence: TGTGCCAGCTTAGGAAGCGGGGCGTGGGAGACCCAGTACTTC. Its translation: CASLGSGAWETQYF.

V gene TRBV7-9 combines with J gene TRBJ1-2; 8 bases line up with TRBD1. The ends lost 5 bases at V and 2 bases at J; junction bases unmatched: 10. This CDR3 spans 16 amino acids. CDR1 and CDR2 (germline): SEHNR, FQNEAQ (reference sequence). As DNA, the CDR3 is TGTGCCAGCAGCCCAGCCGACAGGGGCCGAAACTATGGCTACACCTTC. Encoded protein: CASSPADRGRNYGYTF.

The chain employs TRBV7-2 and TRBJ2-5; D is unresolved. CDR1 SGHTA and CDR2 FQGNSA come from the germline V gene. The V gene lost 1 base and the J gene lost 4 bases, with 4 bases spanning the gap. This CDR3 is 12 amino acids long. The CDR3 region has the DNA TGTGCCAGCAGCTTAGTGGCAGAGACCCAGTACTTC. Protein: CASSLVAETQYF.

This chain joins TRBV19 and TRBJ1-2; maybe TRBD1 (6 bases). The CDR3 has 11 residues. Germline V gene lookup returns CDR1 LNHDA and CDR2 SQIVND (reference sequence). The V gene lost 8 bases and the J gene lost 7 bases, with 11 bases spanning the gap. The CDR3 DNA is TGTGCCAGTTGGGGGCAACGTGGCTACACCTTC. This codes for CASWGQRGYTF.

The V call is TRBV6-5, the J call TRBJ2-7, with 8 nucleotides matching TRBD1. The V segment lost 6 bases and the J segment 2 bases; nucleotides outside the gene matches: 6. This CDR3 comprises 14 residues. The germline CDR1 and CDR2 sequences are MNHEY and SVGAGI. In nucleotides, the CDR3 is TGTGCCAGCAGCCTCGGGACAGGTACCTACGAGCAGTACTTC. As protein: CASSLGTGTYEQYF.

The chain has TRBV5-4 and TRBJ2-1; D is unresolved. The V end was cut by 3 bases, the J end by 6 bases, with 10 bases between. CDR3 length equals 13 residues. CDR1 SGHNT and CDR2 YYREEE come from the germline V gene (reference sequence). The CDR3, as DNA: TGTGCCAGCAGCTCGGGTGGTGGCAATGAGCAGTTCTTC. Amino acids: CASSSGGGNEQFF.

The chain joins TRBV11-3 to TRBJ1-1; D is unclear. The CDR3 loop spans 14 amino acids. Germline V CDR1 and CDR2: SGHNT, YENEEA. The V gene lost 1 base and the J gene lost 4 bases, with 10 bases spanning the gap. The DNA for the CDR3 is TGTGCCAGCAGCTTAGGCACAGATACCACTGAAGCTTTCTTT. It specifies CASSLGTDTTEAFF.

CDR3 in DNA: TGTGCCAGCAGTAAGGGACAGGGTGGGGAGACCCAGTACTTC. This encodes CASSKGQGGETQYF. The chain has TRBV6-5 and TRBJ2-5, with TRBD1 matching over 9 bases. V lost 5 bases to trimming and J lost 5 bases; unmatched junction nucleotides: 6. The CDR3 loop spans 14 amino acids. CDR1 is MNHEY and CDR2 is SVGAGI in the germline V gene.

The V gene is TRBV5-1, the J gene TRBJ2-6; D is possibly TRBD1 (6 bases). The CDR3 runs to 17 residues. The V end was cut by 0 bases, the J end by 0 bases, with 10 bases between. Germline CDR1 is SGHRS and CDR2 is YFSETQ. The CDR3, as DNA: TGCGCCAGCAGCTTGGGACAGGTTCCCTCTGGGGCCAACGTCCTGACTTTC. It yields the protein CASSLGQVPSGANVLTF.

The chain employs TRBV3-1 (or the pseudogene TRBV3-2) and TRBJ1-1; D call uncertain. Per germline, CDR1 LGHDT and CDR2 YNNKEL (reference sequence). V was trimmed by 3 bases and J by 5 bases, leaving 13 bases between them. CDR3 length: 14 residues. The CDR3 bases are TGTGCCAGCAGCCAGAATCGAGGTAGTACTGAAGCTTTCTTT. Encoded protein: CASSQNRGSTEAFF.

The chain is built from TRBV7-9 and TRBJ1-1; D uncertain. The CDR3 loop spans 14 amino acids. Germline CDR1 is SEHNR and CDR2 is FQNEAQ (reference sequence). Trimming stripped 3 bases from V and 4 bases from J, with 12 bases between. DNA of the CDR3: TGTGCCAGCAGCTTCGACCTCTGGAGCACTGAAGCTTTCTTT. It is translated as CASSFDLWSTEAFF.

This chain links TRBV4-3 with TRBJ2-7; TRBD1 matches 11 bases. With 5 bases clipped from V and 3 bases from J, the junction kept 9 bases outside the gene matches. Germline-derived CDR1 and CDR2 are LGHNA and YSLEER. The length of the CDR3 is 16 residues. CDR3 protein: CASSAGQGGNHYEQYF. DNA of the CDR3: TGCGCCAGCAGCGCGGGACAGGGGGGGAACCACTACGAGCAGTACTTC.

The J gene is TRBJ2-1, the V gene TRBV6-6; 9 bases match TRBD1. With 6 bases clipped from V and 7 bases from J, the junction kept 4 bases outside the gene matches. The CDR3 consists of 13 residues. Germline values: CDR1 MNHNY, CDR2 SVGAGI (reference sequence). CDR3: CASSRDRGNEQFF. The CDR3 DNA follows: TGTGCCAGCAGCCGTGACAGGGGGAATGAGCAGTTCTTC.

The J gene is TRBJ1-1, the V gene TRBV6-4; 8 nucleotides agree with TRBD1. The germline CDR1 and CDR2 sequences are MRHNA and SNTAGT. With 6 bases clipped from V and 0 bases from J, the junction kept 3 bases outside the gene matches. The CDR3 runs to 14 residues. The CDR3, as DNA: TGTGCCAGCAGCCCAGGGGGCTTGAACACTGAAGCTTTCTTT. It encodes CASSPGGLNTEAFF.

The chain uses TRBV18 and TRBJ1-5, with D possibly TRBD1 on 6 matching bases. The germline V and J ends were trimmed by 6 bases and 2 bases, with 20 bases remaining between them. Germline V CDR1 and CDR2: KGHSH, LQKENI. The CDR3 contains 17 residues. The CDR3 region has the DNA TGTGCCAGCTCCTCGACGGGGGGCGAGATCGGCAATCAGCCCCAGCATTTT. Protein sequence: CASSSTGGEIGNQPQHF.

The chain is built from TRBV6-6 and TRBJ2-5; 8 bases line up with TRBD2. In germline, CDR1 is MNHNY, CDR2 SVGAGI (reference sequence). The CDR3 loop spans 14 amino acids. V lost 6 bases, J lost 5 bases, and 8 bases stayed unmatched. CDR3 sequence (DNA): TGTGCCAGCAGCGGGAGCGGGGGCGTGGAGACCCAGTACTTC. It is translated as CASSGSGGVETQYF.

The rearrangement joins TRBV7-2 to TRBJ1-6; D may be TRBD1 (5 bases). CDR1 SGHTA and CDR2 FQGNSA come from the germline V gene. This CDR3 is built from 14 residues. The V and J ends lost 5 bases and 4 bases respectively, with 9 bases between them. The CDR3: CASSDQGYNSPLHF. In DNA, the CDR3 is TGTGCCAGCAGCGACCAGGGTTATAATTCACCCCTCCACTTT.